Following are 27 T cell receptor beta chains from one sample sequenced in a study of blood T cell repertoires in COVID-19. The method was immunoSEQ multiplex PCR; TCRdb's version includes in-frame clones alone and lacks a portion of them. This table has some 69,000 clones, approximately 89% appearing once. Material: peripheral blood. These receptor sequences come from a woman aged 50 to 60 with active COVID-19.

The V call is TRBV24-1, the J call TRBJ1-5, with a tentative D call TRBD1 (6 bases). V lost 7 bases to trimming and J lost 4 bases, with 10 bases between them. This CDR3 has 13 residues. Per germline, CDR1 KGHDR and CDR2 SFDVKD. The CDR3 nucleotides read TGTGCCACCAGGAGGACAGAGAATCAGCCCCAGCATTTT. This sequence encodes CATRRTENQPQHF.

This clone was picked up a small number of times. The chain recombines TRBV2 with TRBJ2-7, with D possibly TRBD1 on 6 matching bases. Trimming took off 6 bases at V and 4 bases at J, with 16 bases between the two ends. Germline V gene sequence: CDR1 SNHLY, CDR2 FYNNEI. This CDR3 has 14 amino acids. The CDR3, as DNA: TGTGCCAGCAGGGCTGGGACAATAGTATACGAGCAGTACTTC. This gives the protein CASRAGTIVYEQYF.

The chain has TRBV6-4 and TRBJ2-3, with TRBD1 as a possible D gene (6 bases). The germline gives CDR1 MRHNA, CDR2 SNTAGT. The CDR3 has 13 residues. V lost 2 bases to trimming and J lost 4 bases, with 7 bases between them. CDR3 DNA: TGTGCCAGCAGTGACGGGGGCCCAGATACGCAGTATTTT. Translation: CASSDGGPDTQYF.

The chain has TRBV6-6 and TRBJ1-4; the match to TRBD1 covers 11 bases. The germline CDR1 and CDR2 sequences are MNHNY and SVGAGI (reference sequence). Trimming removed 7 bases from V and 8 bases from J; junction bases left unmatched: 12. The length of the CDR3 is 16 residues. CDR3 loop: CASIEGQGAYLEKLFF. CDR3 DNA: TGTGCCAGCATCGAAGGACAGGGGGCCTATCTAGAAAAACTGTTTTTT.

The chain employs TRBV9 and TRBJ1-1; D may be TRBD1 (5 bases). The V and J ends lost 0 bases and 3 bases respectively, with 9 bases between them. CDR1 and CDR2 (germline): SGDLS, YYNGEE. CDR3 size: 14 residues. Here the CDR3 reads CASSVGQTHTEAFF. In DNA, the CDR3 is TGTGCCAGCAGCGTAGGACAGACCCACACTGAAGCTTTCTTT.

This chain connects TRBV11-2 to TRBJ2-5; 9 positions agree with TRBD1. Trimming took 3 bases from V and 4 from J; bases not matched to a gene: 9. CDR1 and CDR2 (germline): SGHAT, FQNNGV. This CDR3 is 16 amino acids long. CDR3 coding DNA: TGTGCCAGCAGCTTCCTCCGGGACAGGGATACAGAGACCCAGTACTTC. This encodes CASSFLRDRDTETQYF.

The V gene is TRBV6-2 or TRBV6-3, the J gene TRBJ1-4; D is perhaps TRBD1 (5 bases). The length of the CDR3 is 18 residues. Trimming took 6 bases from V and 0 from J, leaving 20 bases between them. Looked up from germline, CDR1 is MNHEY and CDR2 is SVGEGT. CDR3 region: CASSTAGRQLATNEKLFF. The CDR3 DNA follows: TGTGCCAGCAGCACCGCGGGACGGCAATTAGCAACTAATGAAAAACTGTTTTTT.

The chain uses TRBV18 and TRBJ2-3; the match to TRBD2 covers 9 bases. There are 15 residues in the CDR3. Germline V gene data show CDR1 as KGHSH and CDR2 as LQKENI. The J segment lost 0 bases and the V segment lost 5 bases, leaving 3 bases of the junction unmatched. The CDR3 protein is CASSSTSGSTDTQYF. As DNA, the CDR3 is TGTGCCAGCTCATCGACTAGCGGTAGCACAGATACGCAGTATTTT.

In DNA form, the CDR3 reads TGTGCCAGCAGCTTGTCGGTCCGGCGGGGAGCTTTCTTT. Translated, it gives CASSLSVRRGAFF. The V call is TRBV5-6, the J call TRBJ1-1; D is uncertain. There are 13 residues in the CDR3. CDR1 and CDR2 (germline): SGHDT, YYEEEE. The V end was cut by 1 base, the J end by 10 bases, with 14 bases between.

The chain couples TRBV11-3 to TRBJ2-1; possible D gene TRBD2, 7 bases. The V gene lost 1 base and the J gene lost 5 bases, with 21 bases spanning the gap. The CDR3 has 18 amino acids. Germline V CDR1 and CDR2: SGHNT, YENEEA. The CDR3 loop is CASSLGTLGGGINNEQFF. As DNA, the CDR3 is TGTGCCAGCAGCTTAGGAACCCTGGGAGGGGGGATCAACAATGAGCAGTTCTTC.

The chain employs TRBV9 and TRBJ1-6; the D gene is possibly TRBD1 (5 bases). Germline V CDR1 and CDR2: SGDLS, YYNGEE. V shed 0 bases and J shed 7 bases, with 11 bases lying between them. This CDR3 is 15 amino acids long. CDR3 coding DNA: TGTGCCAGCAGCGTAGGCCCAGGGCTGAATTCACCCCTCCACTTT. Translating gives CASSVGPGLNSPLHF.

This chain uses TRBV2 with TRBJ2-5; a weak D match, TRBD1 (5 bases). Per the germline V gene, CDR1 is SNHLY and CDR2 is FYNNEI. The V end lost 8 bases, the J end lost 4 bases, and 11 bases lay between the germline ends. The CDR3 has 12 residues. The CDR3 bases are TGTGCCAGCGGTGCTCAGGGAGAGACCCAGTACTTC. Translating it yields CASGAQGETQYF.

This clone was detected only once. CDR3 protein: CASSQERRQGAHKGEQYF. The CDR3, as DNA: TGTGCCAGCAGCCAAGAACGGAGACAGGGGGCGCATAAAGGCGAGCAGTACTTC. V and J are TRBV3-1 (or the pseudogene TRBV3-2) and TRBJ2-7, with 10 nucleotides matching TRBD1. This CDR3 has 18 amino acids. J gave up 6 bases and V 0 bases, and 14 bases lay outside the gene matches. The germline gives CDR1 LGHDT, CDR2 YNNKEL (reference sequence).

V and J are TRBV5-1 and TRBJ1-4; 8 bases agree with TRBD1. The J segment lost 1 base and the V segment lost 5 bases, leaving 7 bases of the junction unmatched. The CDR3 consists of 16 residues. Per the germline V gene, CDR1 is SGHRS and CDR2 is YFSETQ. CDR3 coding DNA: TGCGCCAGCAGGACGACAGGGGTGAGAACTAATGAAAAACTGTTTTTT. Protein product: CASRTTGVRTNEKLFF.

The chain carries TRBV28 and TRBJ1-1, with TRBD1 matching 10 bases. The CDR3 runs 15 residues. V gave up 5 bases and J gave up 5 bases; unmatched junction bases: 8. The germline V gene encodes CDR1 MDHEN and CDR2 SYDVKM. The CDR3 sequence: CASSPRQGARTEAFF. The DNA for the CDR3 is TGTGCCAGCAGTCCGCGACAGGGGGCGCGTACTGAAGCTTTCTTT.

J is TRBJ2-2 and V is TRBV6-6, with D perhaps TRBD2 (6 bases). The CDR3 runs to 14 residues. The germline V and J ends were trimmed by 1 base and 5 bases, with 8 bases remaining between them. The germline V gene has CDR1 MNHNY and CDR2 SVGAGI (reference sequence). The CDR3 reads CASSYWGDTGELFF. CDR3 in DNA: TGTGCCAGCAGTTACTGGGGGGATACCGGGGAGCTGTTTTTT.

This clone has only one observation. The V and J genes are TRBV6-5 and TRBJ2-7; 9 bases are a match to TRBD2. CDR3 length: 15 residues. The V gene's germline CDR1 is MNHEY and CDR2 SVGAGI. Trimming cost V 8 bases and J 2 bases; bases outside gene matches: 10. The chain's CDR3 is CASSTGIAGAYEQYF. The CDR3 nucleotides are TGTGCCAGCTCCACCGGTATAGCGGGGGCCTACGAGCAGTACTTC.

The chain couples TRBV5-1 to TRBJ2-3; D ambiguous. The V end was cut by 7 bases, the J end by 1 base, with 13 bases between. Germline CDR1 SGHRS, CDR2 YFSETQ. The CDR3 runs 14 residues. The CDR3 DNA sequence: TGCGCCAGCTCCACTACGGCCGGCACAGATACGCAGTATTTT. Protein sequence: CASSTTAGTDTQYF.

The chain is built from TRBV12-3 or TRBV12-4 and TRBJ2-3, with D perhaps matching TRBD2 (5 bases). V lost 6 bases, J lost 5 bases, and 12 bases lay in between. This CDR3 has 13 residues. The CDR3 here is CASSHPGGDTQYF. CDR3 DNA: TGTGCCAGCAGCCACCCAGGAGGAGATACGCAGTATTTT.

CDR3 protein: CAWLRREGTGELFF. The CDR3 DNA reads as TGTGCCTGGCTTCGGCGGGAAGGGACCGGGGAGCTGTTTTTT. The chain couples TRBV30 to TRBJ2-2, with a weak D call TRBD2 (6 bases). The CDR3 covers 14 residues. Trimming shortened V by 5 bases and J by 5 bases, and 15 bases separated the two germline ends. Germline loops: CDR1 GTSNPN, CDR2 SVGIG (reference sequence).

The rearrangement uses TRBV23-1 and TRBJ2-6; weak D call: TRBD1 (5 bases). TRBV23-1 is an ORF for which the function is uncertain. V lost 3 bases, J lost 0 bases, and 12 bases lay in between. This CDR3 is 17 amino acids long. CDR3 bases: TGCGCCAGCAGTCACCGACAGTCCCTCTCTGGGGCCAACGTCCTGACTTTC. It encodes CASSHRQSLSGANVLTF.

The chain is built from TRBV5-6 and TRBJ1-1, with D possibly being TRBD1 (6 bases). The CDR3 is 14 residues long. Trimming removed 4 bases at V and 2 bases at J, with 12 bases between. In germline, CDR1 is SGHDT, CDR2 YYEEEE. CDR3 DNA: TGTGCCAGCAGCCCCGGGGGGGGCAACACTGAAGCTTTCTTT. This codes for CASSPGGGNTEAFF.

The chain is built from TRBV28 and TRBJ1-5, with 10 bases aligning to TRBD1. The CDR3 totals 15 residues. The germline CDR1 and CDR2 sequences are MDHEN and SYDVKM. Unmatched junction bases numbered 6, after V lost 5 bases and J lost 5 bases. CDR3 region: CASSPAGQGYQPQHF. Written as DNA, the CDR3 is TGTGCCAGCAGTCCCGCGGGACAGGGGTATCAGCCCCAGCATTTT. The full variable domain, in which reference TRBV28 and TRBJ1-5 provide the parts outside the CDR3, is DVKVTQSSRYLVKRTGEKVFLECVQDMDHENMFWYRQDPGLGLRLIYFSYDVKMKEKGDIPEGYSVSREKKERFSLILESASTNQTSMYLCASSPAGQGYQPQHFGDGTRLSIL.

This chain uses TRBV4-1 with TRBJ2-2; 11 positions agree with TRBD1. Germline loops: CDR1 MGHRA, CDR2 YSYEKL. The CDR3 extends over 17 amino acids. Losses at the gene ends were 4 bases for V and 3 bases for J; bases not matched to a gene: 7. CDR3 amino acids: CASSPSPGQGDTGELFF. The DNA for the CDR3 is TGCGCCAGCAGCCCCTCACCGGGACAGGGGGACACCGGGGAGCTGTTTTTT.

The chain links TRBV19 to TRBJ1-2; D possibly corresponds to TRBD1 (6 bases). This CDR3 contains 13 residues. V was clipped by 6 bases and J by 2 bases, with 10 bases between them. The V gene's germline CDR1 is LNHDA and CDR2 SQIVND (reference sequence). CDR3 loop: CASSRGLNYGYTF. The CDR3 nucleotides are TGTGCCAGTAGCAGGGGTCTAAACTATGGCTACACCTTC. Full variable domain (missing parts from reference TRBV19 and TRBJ1-2): DGGITQSPKYLFRKEGQNVTLSCEQNLNHDAMYWYRQDPGQGLRLIYYSQIVNDFQKGDIAEGYSVSREKKESFPLTVTSAQKNPTAFYLCASSRGLNYGYTFGSGTRLTVV.

A word on this clone: The sample contains more than one DNA sequence encoding this CDR3. V is TRBV7-3 and J is TRBJ2-7; 11 bases are shared with TRBD1. V was clipped by 5 bases and J by 3 bases; unmatched bases: 3. Germline assignment: CDR1 SGHTA and CDR2 FQGTGA. This CDR3 has 14 residues. CDR3 in DNA: TGTGCCAGCAGCCCCGGGACAGGGGGCTACGAGCAGTACTTC. Amino acid sequence: CASSPGTGGYEQYF.

V gene TRBV29-1 combines with J gene TRBJ2-1; TRBD2 matches 9 bases. Losses at the gene ends were 7 bases for V and 4 bases for J; bases not matched to a gene: 11. Germline V CDR1 and CDR2: SQVTM, ANQGSEA. The CDR3 contains 15 residues. The CDR3 sequence: CSAGASGMKYNEQFF. CDR3 nucleotide sequence: TGCAGCGCAGGGGCTAGCGGGATGAAGTACAATGAGCAGTTCTTC.